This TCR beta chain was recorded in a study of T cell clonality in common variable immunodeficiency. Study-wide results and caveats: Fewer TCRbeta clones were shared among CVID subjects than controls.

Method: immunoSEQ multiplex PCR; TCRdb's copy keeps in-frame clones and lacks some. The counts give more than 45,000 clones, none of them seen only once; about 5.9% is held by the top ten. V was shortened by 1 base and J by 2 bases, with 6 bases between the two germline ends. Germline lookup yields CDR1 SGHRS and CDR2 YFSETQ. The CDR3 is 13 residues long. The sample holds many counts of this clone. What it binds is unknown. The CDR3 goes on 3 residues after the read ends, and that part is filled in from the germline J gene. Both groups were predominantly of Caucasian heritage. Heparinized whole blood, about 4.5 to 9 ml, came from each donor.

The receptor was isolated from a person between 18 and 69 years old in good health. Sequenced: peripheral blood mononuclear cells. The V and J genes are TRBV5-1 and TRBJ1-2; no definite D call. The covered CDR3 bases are TGCGCCAGCAGCTTGTCGGGGAACTATGGC. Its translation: CASSLSGNYG. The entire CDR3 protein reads CASSLSGNYGYTF.